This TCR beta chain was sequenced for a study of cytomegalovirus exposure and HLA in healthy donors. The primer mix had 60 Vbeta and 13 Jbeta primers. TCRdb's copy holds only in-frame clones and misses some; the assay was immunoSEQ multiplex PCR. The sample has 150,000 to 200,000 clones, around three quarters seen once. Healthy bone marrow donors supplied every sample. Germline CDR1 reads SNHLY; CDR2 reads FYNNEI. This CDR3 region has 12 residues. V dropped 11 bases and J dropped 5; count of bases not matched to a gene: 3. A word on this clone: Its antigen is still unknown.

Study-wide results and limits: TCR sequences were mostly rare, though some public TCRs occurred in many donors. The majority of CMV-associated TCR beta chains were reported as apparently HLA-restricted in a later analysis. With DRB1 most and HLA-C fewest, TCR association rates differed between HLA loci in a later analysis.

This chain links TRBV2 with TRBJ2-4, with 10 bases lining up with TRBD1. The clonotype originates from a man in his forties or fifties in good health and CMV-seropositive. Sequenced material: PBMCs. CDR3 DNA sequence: TGTGCCGGAGGGACAGGGGAAAACATTCAGTACTTC. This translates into CAGGTGENIQYF.